This TCR beta chain comes out of a study of shared clonotypes between healthy human individuals. Study-wide results and caveats: Among donors, clonotype sharing was expected to be affected by sequencing depth. Across subsets, estimated richness was generally greater for naive than for memory populations.

V lost 1 base and J lost 8, with 8 bases in between. The germline gives CDR1 SEHNR, CDR2 FQNEAQ (reference sequence). There are 12 residues in the CDR3. The input for sorted-subset replicate PCRs was about 0.2 ug DNA, tens of thousands of T cell genomes. Profiling relied on immunoSEQ multiplex PCR, and the TCRdb table lists in-frame clones only, not all of them. The sample includes just over 2,000,000 clones, just under 95% of them seen just once. CD45RO-negative CD8 cells positively selected for CCR7 made up the naive population, which excluded terminally differentiated effector memory CD45RA+ cells. All of the donors resided in Nashville, Tennessee, and each was a Caucasian adult. To note about this clone: What it binds is not known.

The receptor comes from a young man in good health. The gene calls are TRBV7-9 and TRBJ1-1; no definite D call. Sample: naive CD8+ T cells sorted from blood. CDR3 in amino acids: CASSLGALEAFF. The CDR3 region has the DNA TGTGCCAGCAGCTTAGGGGCATTGGAAGCTTTCTTT.